The sequence of this TCR beta chain was determined in a study of blood T cells in healthy people across ages. Study-wide points: In the absence of known donor CMV status, changes in expanded clonotypes were possibly confounded. Strongly correlated with naive T cell percentage was TCR beta diversity.

As regards this clonotype: The antigen is undetermined.

It was with a sample-barcoded 5' primer and a J-beta primer mix that a second PCR of about 7 to 12 cycles was run. TCRdb analysed the 5' RACE reads with MiXCR anew, one entry per CDR3 protein. This table holds some 1.5 million distinct CDR3 sequences, 35% to 45% found once. All donors came from Russia, were Caucasian and healthy, and spanned ages roughly 6 to 100. The receptor comes from a young woman in good health. Sequenced material: blood.

CDR3 DNA sequence: TGTGCCAGCAGCCCTAGTAGTCTTTACAATGAGCAGTTCTTC. Amino acid sequence: CASSPSSLYNEQFF. J is TRBJ2-1 and V is TRBV7-9; D is unclear. V was shortened by 5 bases and J by 4 bases, with 12 bases between the two germline ends. From germline, CDR1 is SEHNR and CDR2 FQNEAQ (reference sequence). There are 14 residues in the CDR3.